The T cell receptor (beta chain) described here comes from a study of cytomegalovirus exposure and HLA in healthy donors. The CDR3 is made up of 13 amino acids. Per the germline V gene, CDR1 is MDHEN and CDR2 is SYDVKM. V lost 3 bases to trimming and J lost 6 bases; unmatched junction nucleotides: 4. The PCR had 60 Vbeta and 13 Jbeta primers. The data were produced by immunoSEQ multiplex PCR, yet TCRdb's version contains in-frame clones alone and is incomplete. The sample has 95,000 to 120,000 clones, 70% to 85% seen once. Findings of the study overall: Later analysis identified a missense DCLRE1C variant that was linked to TCR beta V- and J-gene trimming.

With respect to this clone: Its antigen is as yet unknown.

This sequence joins TRBV28 and TRBJ2-7; the match to TRBD2 covers 8 bases. The specimen was PBMCs. The source is a woman aged 18-30 years in good health and CMV-seronegative. The CDR3 here is CASSLGLVSEQYV. The CDR3 nucleotides read TGTGCCAGCAGTTTGGGACTAGTTTCCGAGCAGTACGTC.